The 31 T cell receptor beta chains given below trace back to one sample, sequenced in a study of cytomegalovirus exposure and HLA in healthy donors. Both 60 Vbeta primers and 13 Jbeta primers went into the PCR. Clones were sequenced by immunoSEQ multiplex PCR, and TCRdb holds only the in-frame ones, with some missing. The data contain about 160,000 clones, almost 80% of them singletons. Sequencing used PBMCs. The source of these receptors is a woman in her fifties or sixties in good health and CMV-seronegative.

This rearrangement joins TRBV18 to TRBJ2-7; 7 bases map to TRBD1. The V and J ends lost 3 bases and 4 bases, in that order; junction bases with no gene match: 15. Germline CDR1 is KGHSH and CDR2 is LQKENI. The CDR3 runs to 17 residues. CDR3 sequence (DNA): TGTGCCAGCTCACCCGTTTATCCGTTAGGGGGCGCGTACGAGCAGTACTTC. This translates into CASSPVYPLGGAYEQYF.

V usage is TRBV7-3 and J usage is TRBJ2-5, with TRBD1 matching 7 bases. The CDR3 is made up of 13 amino acids. V dropped 5 bases and J dropped 5; count of bases not matched to a gene: 5. Germline lookup yields CDR1 SGHTA and CDR2 FQGTGA. CDR3 bases: TGTGCCAGCAGCCTAAACAGGGGTGAGACCCAGTACTTC. Translation gives CASSLNRGETQYF. Together with reference TRBV7-3 and TRBJ2-5, the CDR3 gives the full variable domain: GAGVSQTPSNKVTEKGKYVELRCDPISGHTALYWYRQSLGQGPEFLIYFQGTGAADDSGLPNDRFFAVRPEGSVSTLKIQRTERGDSAVYLCASSLNRGETQYFGPGTRLLVL.

The CDR3: CASSPGGSNQPQHF. CDR3 nucleotides: TGTGCCAGTAGCCCCGGGGGTAGCAATCAGCCCCAGCATTTT. This chain links TRBV19 with TRBJ1-5, with D perhaps matching TRBD1 (5 bases). The V gene's germline CDR1 is LNHDA and CDR2 SQIVND (reference sequence). The V end lost 6 bases, the J end lost 0 bases, and 9 bases lay between the germline ends. This CDR3 is built from 14 residues.

This clone was observed once. The chain combines TRBV5-4 with TRBJ2-5; TRBD1 agrees at 8 bases. The DNA end favors TRBJ2-7, so the J call may be wrong. The germline CDR1 and CDR2 sequences are SGHNT and YYREEE (reference sequence). This CDR3 contains 14 residues. CDR3 amino acids: CASSSPGGDDEQYF. For the CDR3, the DNA is TGTGCCAGCAGCTCGCCAGGGGGCGACGACGAGCAGTACTTC.

The rearrangement joins TRBV10-3 to TRBJ2-1; 12 positions match TRBD2. Trimming removed 3 bases from V and 8 bases from J; junction bases left unmatched: 8. Germline CDR1 reads ENHRY; CDR2 reads SYGVKD. The CDR3 is 16 residues long. CDR3 bases: TGTGCCATCAGTGATTTGACTAGCGGGAGCGGCTATGAGCAGTTCTTC. It codes for CAISDLTSGSGYEQFF.

The CDR3 loop is CASSQARRTGQFSYEQYF. The CDR3 DNA sequence: TGTGCCAGCAGCCAAGCCAGAAGGACAGGCCAATTCTCCTACGAGCAGTACTTC. The V gene is TRBV14, the J gene TRBJ2-7; 7 bases agree with TRBD1. Germline CDR1 SGHDN, CDR2 FVKESK. V dropped 1 base and J dropped 0; count of bases not matched to a gene: 12. The CDR3 contains 18 residues.

V is TRBV7-3 and J is TRBJ1-6; a possible D gene is TRBD1 (6 bases). The germline V gene has CDR1 SGHTA and CDR2 FQGTGA. V dropped 4 bases and J dropped 14 bases, with 15 bases sitting between them. This CDR3 has 13 amino acids. The CDR3 region has the DNA TGTGCCAGCAGCTCCGGGGGGGGCTCCACCCTCCACTTT. Protein sequence: CASSSGGGSTLHF. The full variable domain, rest sourced from reference TRBV7-3 and TRBJ1-6, is GAGVSQTPSNKVTEKGKYVELRCDPISGHTALYWYRQSLGQGPEFLIYFQGTGAADDSGLPNDRFFAVRPEGSVSTLKIQRTERGDSAVYLCASSSGGGSTLHFGNGTRLTVT.

This chain uses TRBV14 with TRBJ2-7; TRBD1 matches at 9 bases. V shed 4 bases, J shed 6 bases, and the junction held 7 bases outside the gene matches. This CDR3 has 14 residues. Germline V gives CDR1 SGHDN, CDR2 FVKESK. CDR3 residues: CASSPWTGETEQYF. The CDR3 DNA is TGTGCCAGCAGCCCCTGGACAGGGGAGACCGAGCAGTACTTC.

This clone occurred once. The chain employs TRBV7-8 and TRBJ2-5; D gene uncertain. The last part of the DNA fits TRBJ2-7 better; the J call may be wrong. Per the germline V gene, CDR1 is SGHVS and CDR2 is FQNEAQ. CDR3 length: 16 amino acids. The DNA of the CDR3 is TGTGCCAGCAGCTCGCTTACAGTAAAGAGCTCCTACGAGCAGTACTTC. Protein: CASSSLTVKSSYEQYF.

This chain links TRBV7-2 with TRBJ2-1, with a weak D call TRBD2 (6 bases). The germline V and J ends were trimmed by 2 bases and 4 bases, with 15 bases remaining between them. This CDR3 contains 16 residues. The V gene's germline CDR1 is SGHTA and CDR2 FQGNSA. The CDR3 DNA is TGTGCCAGCAGCTTACCGAGGGGAGGAGGTTACAATGAGCAGTTCTTC. Translated, it gives CASSLPRGGGYNEQFF.

This chain connects TRBV5-6 to TRBJ2-7; 7 bases map to TRBD1. This CDR3 comprises 16 residues. CDR1 SGHDT and CDR2 YYEEEE come from the germline V gene. V was pared by 3 bases and J by 0 bases, with 9 bases of the junction left unmatched. CDR3 protein: CASSSLGQMSSYEQYF. Written as DNA, the CDR3 is TGTGCCAGCAGCTCCCTGGGACAGATGAGCTCCTACGAGCAGTACTTC.

V and J are TRBV18 and TRBJ2-7, with TRBD1 matching 9 bases. CDR1 and CDR2 (germline): KGHSH, LQKENI. J was trimmed by 5 bases and V by 1 base; bases with no gene match: 9. The CDR3 covers 16 residues. CDR3 nucleotides: TGTGCCAGCTCACCACTAGCCGGGACAGGGCAGGACGAGCAGTACTTC. Translated: CASSPLAGTGQDEQYF.

This chain uses TRBV5-1 with TRBJ1-2; D not resolved. CDR1 and CDR2 from the germline V gene are SGHRS and YFSETQ. This CDR3 region has 14 residues. Trimming removed 0 bases from V and 2 bases from J, with 8 bases in between. The CDR3 is CASSLGQENYGYTF. The CDR3 DNA sequence: TGCGCCAGCAGCTTGGGCCAGGAAAACTATGGCTACACCTTC.

The rearrangement links TRBV13 to TRBJ2-1, with TRBD1 matching over 10 bases. CDR1 and CDR2 (germline): PRHDT, FYEKMQ (reference sequence). The CDR3 covers 15 residues. The V gene end was trimmed by 5 bases and the J gene end by 8 bases; junction bases not matched to a gene: 9. CDR3 amino acids: CASSGAGTGEDEQFF. For the CDR3, the DNA is TGTGCCAGCAGCGGGGCCGGGACAGGGGAGGATGAGCAGTTCTTC.

The chain uses TRBV7-9 and TRBJ2-7; D uncertain. Looked up from germline, CDR1 is SEHNR and CDR2 is FQNEAQ (reference sequence). Trimming removed 2 bases at V and 2 bases at J, with 10 bases between. CDR3 size: 14 residues. The DNA for the CDR3 is TGTGCCAGCAGCTTAACGTCAGGAACCTACGAGCAGTACTTC. Translated: CASSLTSGTYEQYF.

The J gene is TRBJ1-6, the V gene TRBV30; tentative D call: TRBD1 (5 bases). This CDR3 has 18 amino acids. V lost 0 bases and J lost 2, with 17 bases in between. Per the germline V gene, CDR1 is GTSNPN and CDR2 is SVGIG (reference sequence). The CDR3 is CAWSVGRRGSTYNSPLHF. As DNA, the CDR3 is TGTGCCTGGAGTGTAGGTCGAAGGGGCTCGACCTATAATTCACCCCTCCACTTT.

This chain uses TRBV28 with TRBJ2-7, with TRBD2 as a possible D gene (6 bases). Trimming removed 7 bases at V and 2 bases at J, with 15 bases between. Germline lookup yields CDR1 MDHEN and CDR2 SYDVKM. The CDR3 covers 14 residues. As DNA, the CDR3 is TGTGCCAGCAATATGAATCCGGGAGCCTACGAGCAGTACTTC. Translating gives CASNMNPGAYEQYF.

For the CDR3, the DNA is TGTGCCAGCAGCTTGGACAGGGTTGAAAAACTGTTTTTT. It is translated as CASSLDRVEKLFF. The rearrangement uses TRBV5-6 and TRBJ1-4; possible D gene TRBD1, 6 bases. The germline gives CDR1 SGHDT, CDR2 YYEEEE. CDR3 length: 13 amino acids. V was cut by 0 bases and J by 7 bases, with 7 bases left in between.

This chain joins TRBV9 and TRBJ2-1; TRBD1 matches 9 bases. The CDR3 is 19 residues long. Trimming at V came to 4 bases and at J to 2 bases, leaving 16 bases not matched to a gene. Germline V gene sequence: CDR1 SGDLS, CDR2 YYNGEE. The CDR3 region is CASSRPRSKGQGTYNEQFF. For the CDR3, the DNA is TGTGCCAGCAGCCGCCCCAGAAGCAAGGGACAGGGAACCTACAATGAGCAGTTCTTC.

The chain employs TRBV10-3 and TRBJ1-1; tentative D call: TRBD1 (6 bases). Trimming shortened V by 5 bases and J by 5 bases, and 12 bases separated the two germline ends. This CDR3 region has 13 residues. Germline loops: CDR1 ENHRY, CDR2 SYGVKD. The DNA of the CDR3 is TGTGCCATCAGTACAGGGTATCCTACTGAAGCTTTCTTT. Translation gives CAISTGYPTEAFF.

The V and J genes are TRBV4-3 and TRBJ1-4; weak D call: TRBD1 (6 bases). Trimming pared 1 base from V and 3 bases from J, leaving 21 bases between. The CDR3 totals 19 residues. In germline, CDR1 is LGHNA, CDR2 YSLEER. This chain's CDR3 is CASSQGQDLSDNPNEKLFF. CDR3 sequence (DNA): TGCGCCAGCAGCCAAGGACAGGACTTGAGTGACAATCCTAATGAAAAACTGTTTTTT.

This chain joins TRBV27 and TRBJ1-1; D is uncertain. Germline-derived CDR1 and CDR2 are MNHEY and SMNVEV (reference sequence). The CDR3 runs 13 residues. V was clipped by 6 bases and J by 7 bases, with 15 bases between them. The CDR3 spells CASSPNYDLEAFF. CDR3 nucleotide sequence: TGTGCCAGCAGCCCTAACTATGACCTTGAAGCTTTCTTT.

The rearrangement uses TRBV11-3 and TRBJ2-5, with D tentatively TRBD2 (6 bases). The length of the CDR3 is 15 residues. V lost 5 bases, J lost 5 bases, and 18 bases lay in between. The germline V gene has CDR1 SGHNT and CDR2 YENEEA. The chain's CDR3 is CASSHNGGTGETQYF. The CDR3 nucleotides read TGTGCCAGCAGCCACAACGGGGGTACGGGGGAGACCCAGTACTTC.

The V call is TRBV30, the J call TRBJ1-1; 8 nucleotides agree with TRBD1. V was pared by 2 bases and J by 4 bases, with 3 bases of the junction left unmatched. Germline loops: CDR1 GTSNPN, CDR2 SVGIG (reference sequence). The CDR3 has 13 amino acids. The CDR3: CAWSLDRGTEAFF. The DNA for the CDR3 is TGTGCCTGGAGTCTAGACAGGGGCACTGAAGCTTTCTTT.

The rearrangement uses TRBV5-1 and TRBJ1-1; D gene ambiguous. This CDR3 comprises 15 residues. Deletions cut 1 base from V and 0 bases from J, with 10 bases between. CDR1 and CDR2 (germline): SGHRS, YFSETQ. The CDR3: CASSLHADMNTEAFF. The CDR3 DNA sequence: TGCGCCAGCAGCTTGCACGCTGACATGAACACTGAAGCTTTCTTT.

The V call is TRBV6-5, the J call TRBJ2-1, with D unresolved. In germline, CDR1 is MNHEY, CDR2 SVGAGI. V was trimmed by 6 bases and J by 4 bases, leaving 10 bases between them. The CDR3 is 13 amino acids. CDR3 sequence: CASSTPGYNEQFF. The CDR3 DNA reads as TGTGCCAGCAGCACCCCCGGGTACAATGAGCAGTTCTTC.

The rearrangement links TRBV6-1 to TRBJ1-4, with D possibly being TRBD1 (6 bases). The length of the CDR3 is 15 residues. V lost 4 bases and J lost 7, with 16 bases in between. From germline, CDR1 is MNHNS and CDR2 SASEGT. CDR3: CASSAQGTGGEKLFF. The DNA for the CDR3 is TGTGCCAGCAGTGCACAGGGAACGGGAGGTGAAAAACTGTTTTTT.

The rearrangement links TRBV28 to TRBJ1-2; TRBD1 matches at 9 bases. The CDR3 consists of 16 residues. V gave up 2 bases and J gave up 7 bases; unmatched junction bases: 11. Germline CDR1 MDHEN, CDR2 SYDVKM. CDR3 nucleotide sequence: TGTGCCAGCAGTTTAGGATCTGGGACAGGGCGGCGTGGCTACACCTTC. Translation gives CASSLGSGTGRRGYTF.

The chain is built from TRBV18 and TRBJ2-7, with a weak D call TRBD1 (6 bases). The germline V gene encodes CDR1 KGHSH and CDR2 LQKENI. The CDR3 consists of 14 residues. Between the trimmed V and J ends, which lost 3 bases and 2 bases, there was a span of 11 bases. CDR3 protein: CASSPETGPYEQYF. CDR3 DNA sequence: TGTGCCAGCTCACCCGAGACAGGCCCCTACGAGCAGTACTTC. Full variable domain (remainder filled in from reference TRBV18 and TRBJ2-7): NAGVMQNPRHLVRRRGQEARLRCSPMKGHSHVYWYRQLPEEGLKFMVYLQKENIIDESGMPKERFSAEFPKEGPSILRIQQVVRGDSAAYFCASSPETGPYEQYFGPGTRLTVT.

This clone was counted between two and nine times. As DNA, the CDR3 is TGTGCCAGCAGCAATTCACTAGCGGGGGGATATGAGCAGTTCTTC. Its translation: CASSNSLAGGYEQFF. The chain combines TRBV7-9 with TRBJ2-1; 12 nucleotides align to TRBD2. Trimming cost V 5 bases and J 8 bases; bases outside gene matches: 7. This CDR3 is 15 amino acids long. Germline V gives CDR1 SEHNR, CDR2 FQNEAQ (reference sequence).

The rearrangement uses TRBV11-2 and TRBJ2-7; TRBD1 matches 8 bases. With 5 bases clipped from V and 4 bases from J, the junction kept 7 bases outside the gene matches. CDR3 length: 14 amino acids. Per the germline V gene, CDR1 is SGHAT and CDR2 is FQNNGV. The CDR3 is CASSTGTGGYEQYF. The CDR3 nucleotides are TGTGCCAGCAGCACTGGGACAGGTGGATACGAGCAGTACTTC. Supplemented by reference TRBV11-2 and TRBJ2-7, the full variable domain reads EAGVAQSPRYKIIEKRQSVAFWCNPISGHATLYWYQQILGQGPKLLIQFQNNGVVDDSQLPKDRFSAERLKGVDSTLKIQPAKLEDSAVYLCASSTGTGGYEQYFGPGTRLTVT.